A single sample is the source of the 8 T cell receptor beta chains below, sequenced in a study of neoadjuvant anti-PD-1 for oral cavity cancer. Here immunoSEQ multiplex PCR was the method, and the copy in TCRdb shows in-frame clones only, minus some. The repertoire consists of tens of thousands of clones, with approximately 84% occurring once and the leading ten covering about 2.9%. Here the sequenced sample was PBMCs, taken before nivolumab (anti-PD-1) treatment. Every receptor here comes from a person aged 40 to 85 with oral cavity squamous cell carcinoma.

This chain uses TRBV2 with TRBJ2-3; TRBD2 matches at 11 bases. The V segment lost 5 bases and the J segment 3 bases; nucleotides outside the gene matches: 7. Germline lookup yields CDR1 SNHLY and CDR2 FYNNEI. This CDR3 has 16 amino acids. In DNA, the CDR3 is TGTGCCAGCAGTCTCGATCTAGCGGGAGGAACAGATACGCAGTATTTT. This gives the protein CASSLDLAGGTDTQYF.

The gene calls are TRBV2 and TRBJ1-2; no firm D call. V gave up 0 bases and J gave up 8 bases, with 13 bases separating them. The germline gives CDR1 SNHLY, CDR2 FYNNEI. The CDR3 contains 14 residues. The CDR3 DNA sequence: TGTGCCAGCAGTGAAGCAGGAGGGTCCAACGGCTACACCTTC. Amino acid sequence: CASSEAGGSNGYTF.

The chain joins TRBV6-6 to TRBJ2-5, with TRBD2 as a possible D gene (6 bases). The germline CDR1 and CDR2 sequences are MNHNY and SVGAGI (reference sequence). The CDR3 runs to 14 residues. V lost 6 bases to trimming and J lost 1 base, with 12 bases between them. As DNA, the CDR3 is TGTGCCAGCAGACGTCTAGCGTCCCAAGAGACCCAGTACTTC. Translation: CASRRLASQETQYF.

V and J are TRBV9 and TRBJ1-3; tentatively, D is TRBD1 (5 bases). The germline V gene encodes CDR1 SGDLS and CDR2 YYNGEE. The CDR3 contains 14 residues. V lost 3 bases and J 4 bases, leaving 11 bases between the germline ends. CDR3 protein: CASSAQGTGNTIYF. In DNA, the CDR3 is TGTGCCAGCAGCGCCCAGGGTACGGGAAACACCATATATTTT.

This chain connects TRBV6-5 to TRBJ1-2; 9 bases match TRBD1. CDR3 length equals 14 residues. From germline, CDR1 is MNHEY and CDR2 SVGAGI. The J segment lost 3 bases and the V segment lost 6 bases, leaving 5 bases of the junction unmatched. The CDR3 loop reads CASRTQGADYGYTF. Here the CDR3 DNA reads TGTGCCAGCAGAACACAGGGGGCGGACTATGGCTACACCTTC.

The V and J genes are TRBV12-1 and TRBJ1-5. TRBV12-1 is a known pseudogene. There are 11 residues in the CDR3. In DNA, the CDR3 is TGTGCCAGCAGCTTTAGGCAGCCCCAGCATTTT. This translates into CASSFRQPQHF.

This chain uses TRBV6-6 with TRBJ2-7; D not certain. Germline-derived CDR1 and CDR2 are MNHNY and SVGAGI (reference sequence). The ends were cut back, 6 bases at V and 4 bases at J, with 7 bases in the middle. This CDR3 spans 11 amino acids. In nucleotides, the CDR3 is TGTGCCAGCAGCCTAGGTTACGAGCAGTACTTC. Amino acids: CASSLGYEQYF.

The chain employs TRBV27 and TRBJ1-5; 12 nucleotides match TRBD1. Trimming removed 4 bases from V and 6 bases from J; junction bases left unmatched: 4. The CDR3 spans 15 residues. The germline gives CDR1 MNHEY, CDR2 SMNVEV (reference sequence). The CDR3 loop is CASSWGQGAGQPQHF. DNA for the CDR3: TGTGCCAGCAGTTGGGGACAGGGGGCAGGTCAGCCCCAGCATTTT.